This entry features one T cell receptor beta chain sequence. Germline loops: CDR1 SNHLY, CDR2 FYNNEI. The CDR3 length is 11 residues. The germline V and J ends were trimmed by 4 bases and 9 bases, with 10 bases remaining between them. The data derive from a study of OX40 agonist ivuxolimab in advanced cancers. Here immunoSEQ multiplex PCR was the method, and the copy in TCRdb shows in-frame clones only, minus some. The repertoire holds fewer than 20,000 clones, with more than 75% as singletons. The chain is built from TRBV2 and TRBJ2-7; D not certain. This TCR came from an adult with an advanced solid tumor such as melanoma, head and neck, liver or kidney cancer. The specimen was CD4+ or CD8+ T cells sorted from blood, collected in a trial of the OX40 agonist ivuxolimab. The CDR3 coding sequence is TGTGCCAGCAGTGCGAGAGTGGGGCAGTACTTC. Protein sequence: CASSARVGQYF.